This paragraph covers one T cell receptor (beta chain) sequence. Antigen specificity is unknown. This entry belongs to a study of shared clonotypes between healthy human individuals. General study points: Sequencing depth was expected to influence donor clonotype sharing. The donor pool, a small one, limited the genetic and exposure-history diversity represented.

Germline V gene sequence: CDR1 SNHLY, CDR2 FYNNEI. Germline trimming cut 4 bases from V and 6 bases from J; bases unmatched to any gene: 5. This CDR3 is built from 14 residues. The assay was carried out at the deep level. Tens of thousands of T cell genomes (roughly 220 ng DNA) went into each sorted-subset replicate. Here immunoSEQ multiplex PCR was the method, and the copy in TCRdb shows in-frame clones only, minus some. Seen here are about 2.4 million clones, 80% to 95% observed once, and the top ten hold approximately 0.37%. The clonotype comes from a man between 18 and 29 years old in good health. Some clones in this sample may be carry-over from other donors' samples. This rearrangement joins TRBV2 to TRBJ2-7; 11 positions agree with TRBD1. The material sequenced was naive CD4+ T cells from PBMCs. Subset of the sample: CD45RA+ positively selected. CDR3 amino acids: CASSGRTGGSEQYF. As DNA, the CDR3 is TGTGCCAGCAGTGGCCGGACAGGGGGCAGCGAGCAGTACTTC.